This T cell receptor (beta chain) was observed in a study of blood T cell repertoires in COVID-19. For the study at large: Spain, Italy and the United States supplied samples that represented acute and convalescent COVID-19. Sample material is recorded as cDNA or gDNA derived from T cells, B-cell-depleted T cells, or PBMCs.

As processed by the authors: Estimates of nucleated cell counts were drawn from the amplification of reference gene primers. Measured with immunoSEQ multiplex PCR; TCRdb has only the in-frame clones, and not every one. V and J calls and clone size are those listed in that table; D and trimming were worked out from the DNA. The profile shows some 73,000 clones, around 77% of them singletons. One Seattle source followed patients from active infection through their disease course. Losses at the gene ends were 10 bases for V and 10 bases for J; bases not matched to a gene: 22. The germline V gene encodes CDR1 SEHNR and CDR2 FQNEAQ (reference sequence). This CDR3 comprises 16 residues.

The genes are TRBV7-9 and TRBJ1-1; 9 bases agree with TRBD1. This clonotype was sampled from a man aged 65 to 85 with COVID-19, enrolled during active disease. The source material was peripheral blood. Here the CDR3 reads CAIDEVRDRAGIRAFF. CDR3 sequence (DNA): TGTGCCATCGATGAGGTCAGGGACAGGGCGGGGATTAGAGCTTTCTTT.